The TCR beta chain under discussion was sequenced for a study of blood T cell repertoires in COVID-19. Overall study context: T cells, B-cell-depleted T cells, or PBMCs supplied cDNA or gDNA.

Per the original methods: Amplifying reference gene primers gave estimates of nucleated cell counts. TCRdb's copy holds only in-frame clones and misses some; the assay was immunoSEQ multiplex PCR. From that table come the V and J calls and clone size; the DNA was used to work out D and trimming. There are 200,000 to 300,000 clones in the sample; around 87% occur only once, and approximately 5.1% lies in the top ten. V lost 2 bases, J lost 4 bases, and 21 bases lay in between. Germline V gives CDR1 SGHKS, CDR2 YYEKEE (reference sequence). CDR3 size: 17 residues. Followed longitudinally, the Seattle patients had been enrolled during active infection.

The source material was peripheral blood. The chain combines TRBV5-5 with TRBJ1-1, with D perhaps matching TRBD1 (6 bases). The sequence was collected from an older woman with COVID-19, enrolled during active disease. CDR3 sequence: CASSFDPTGLVTTEAFF. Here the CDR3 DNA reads TGTGCCAGCAGCTTCGACCCTACAGGGTTGGTTACCACTGAAGCTTTCTTT.